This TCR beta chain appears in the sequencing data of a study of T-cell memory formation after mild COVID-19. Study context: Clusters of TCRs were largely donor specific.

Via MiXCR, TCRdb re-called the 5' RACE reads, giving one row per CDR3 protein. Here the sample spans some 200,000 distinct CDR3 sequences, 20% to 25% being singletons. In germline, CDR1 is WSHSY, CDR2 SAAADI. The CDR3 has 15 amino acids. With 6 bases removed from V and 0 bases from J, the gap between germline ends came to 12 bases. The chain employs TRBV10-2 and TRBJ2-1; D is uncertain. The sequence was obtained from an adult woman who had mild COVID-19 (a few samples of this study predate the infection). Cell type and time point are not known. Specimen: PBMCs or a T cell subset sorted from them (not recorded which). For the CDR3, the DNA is TGCGCCAGCAGGCAGGAGCGAAGCTCCTACAATGAGCAGTTCTTC. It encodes CASRQERSSYNEQFF.